These T cell receptor beta chains were read from a single sample in a study of post-analysis software for immune sequencing data. MiXCR was run by TCRdb on the PCR reads, yielding one entry per CDR3 protein. The data hold approximately 630,000 distinct CDR3 sequences, with roughly three fifths observed a single time. The material sequenced was blood. The receptors were gathered from a girl aged 2 to 10 with multiple sclerosis. CDR3s leave out the opening cysteine and the closing phenylalanine or tryptophan. The D gene is left open where the match is weak.

CDR3 protein: SAGTSGRAPDTQY; D gene: TRBD2; V gene: TRBV20-1
CDR3 protein: ATSRDGLEETQY; D gene: TRBD2; V gene: TRBV15
CDR3 protein: ASSQQYFDTEAF; D gene: .; V gene: TRBV25-1
CDR3 protein: ASSPGTTAYEQF; D gene: .; V gene: TRBV18
CDR3 protein: SAVQGTPYEQY; D gene: .; V gene: TRBV20-1
CDR3 protein: ASSQDPGASAEQY; D gene: .; V gene: TRBV4-2
CDR3 protein: SARKVVGPYEQY; D gene: .; V gene: TRBV20-1
CDR3 protein: ASSPKRAGWLYNEQF; D gene: .; V gene: TRBV11-2
CDR3 protein: ASSLGGGWGSYNEQF; D gene: .; V gene: TRBV7-9
CDR3 protein: ASSSRHEEKLF; D gene: .; V gene: TRBV27
CDR3 protein: SQGTAYGYT; D gene: .; V gene: TRBV29-1
CDR3 protein: ASNKKDRNEQF; D gene: TRBD1; V gene: TRBV7-2
CDR3 protein: SAPGQGFYEQF; D gene: TRBD1; V gene: TRBV20-1
CDR3 protein: ASSLSRASGYYNEQF; D gene: TRBD2; V gene: TRBV11-2
CDR3 protein: ASSKDGVETQY; D gene: .; V gene: TRBV5-6
CDR3 protein: ASSSTRDRARDTQY; D gene: TRBD1; V gene: TRBV7-6
CDR3 protein: ASSPPGGGLAF; D gene: TRBD1; V gene: TRBV13
CDR3 protein: SAHGTSGNNEQF; D gene: TRBD2; V gene: TRBV20-1
CDR3 protein: ASSPRPTETDTQY; D gene: .; V gene: TRBV5-5
CDR3 protein: ASSFTGTNPFYEQY; D gene: TRBD2; V gene: TRBV12-3/TRBV12-4
CDR3 protein: ASSLGAAAEQY; D gene: .; V gene: TRBV7-9
CDR3 protein: ASSQGAGGPGDEQY; D gene: TRBD2; V gene: TRBV7-9
CDR3 protein: ASRGLAGGGEQF; D gene: TRBD2; V gene: TRBV4-2
CDR3 protein: ASSLGRRNTGELF; D gene: .; V gene: TRBV5-1
CDR3 protein: SVRRGGTDTQY; D gene: .; V gene: TRBV20-1
CDR3 protein: SAAGERQY; D gene: .; V gene: TRBV29-1
CDR3 protein: ASRQDPRVRRTDTQY; D gene: .; V gene: TRBV5-1
CDR3 protein: SVVGLLNTEAF; D gene: .; V gene: TRBV29-1
CDR3 protein: ASSPGLADEQY; D gene: TRBD2; V gene: TRBV7-9
CDR3 protein: ASSSLRTGAYEQY; D gene: TRBD1; V gene: TRBV12-3/TRBV12-4
CDR3 protein: ASSLDGTGGSETQY; D gene: TRBD1; V gene: TRBV12-3/TRBV12-4
CDR3 protein: ASRKGGGETQY; D gene: .; V gene: TRBV28
CDR3 protein: ASKGQGIDTQY; D gene: TRBD1; V gene: TRBV6-5
CDR3 protein: ASSGVGSDTQY; D gene: .; V gene: TRBV2
CDR3 protein: ASSAAGGEEKLF; D gene: TRBD1; V gene: TRBV7-2
CDR3 protein: ASSLPQENEQF; D gene: .; V gene: TRBV12-3/TRBV12-4
CDR3 protein: SAPRDSAF; D gene: .; V gene: TRBV20-1
CDR3 protein: ASSFPGGPQETQY; D gene: .; V gene: TRBV7-2
CDR3 protein: SASDLAGGVEQY; D gene: TRBD2; V gene: TRBV20-1
CDR3 protein: ASSVGMRGAETQY; D gene: .; V gene: TRBV12-3/TRBV12-4
CDR3 protein: ASSLAGVNIQY; D gene: .; V gene: TRBV7-2
CDR3 protein: ASSYSKGYTEAF; D gene: .; V gene: TRBV6-6
CDR3 protein: ATSRDPGRFEQF; D gene: .; V gene: TRBV15
CDR3 protein: SAKVGPLNYGYT; D gene: .; V gene: TRBV29-1
CDR3 protein: ATSRTGEEIYGYT; D gene: TRBD1; V gene: TRBV15
CDR3 protein: ASSLWSAKWQF; D gene: .; V gene: TRBV11-1
CDR3 protein: ASSHSGPSSYEQY; D gene: TRBD2; V gene: TRBV3-1
CDR3 protein: ASRPGQSYNEQY; D gene: TRBD1; V gene: TRBV28
CDR3 protein: ASSGYRGGGETQY; D gene: .; V gene: TRBV28
CDR3 protein: ASSLPGQWRETQY; D gene: TRBD1; V gene: TRBV12-3/TRBV12-4
CDR3 protein: TSSSLGASVAGYT; D gene: .; V gene: TRBV6-2/TRBV6-3
CDR3 protein: ATSDIPGRRNEQF; D gene: .; V gene: TRBV24-1
CDR3 protein: ASSSDRLAKNIQY; D gene: TRBD1; V gene: TRBV5-4
CDR3 protein: SAPLYPRQGATYGYT; D gene: TRBD1; V gene: TRBV20-1
CDR3 protein: AWTGGWSTEAF; D gene: .; V gene: TRBV30
CDR3 protein: ASTKRETNEQF; D gene: TRBD2; V gene: TRBV5-1
CDR3 protein: ASSYSDTSGPSYNEQF; D gene: TRBD2; V gene: TRBV6-5
CDR3 protein: SAGSKGANYGYT; D gene: .; V gene: TRBV20-1